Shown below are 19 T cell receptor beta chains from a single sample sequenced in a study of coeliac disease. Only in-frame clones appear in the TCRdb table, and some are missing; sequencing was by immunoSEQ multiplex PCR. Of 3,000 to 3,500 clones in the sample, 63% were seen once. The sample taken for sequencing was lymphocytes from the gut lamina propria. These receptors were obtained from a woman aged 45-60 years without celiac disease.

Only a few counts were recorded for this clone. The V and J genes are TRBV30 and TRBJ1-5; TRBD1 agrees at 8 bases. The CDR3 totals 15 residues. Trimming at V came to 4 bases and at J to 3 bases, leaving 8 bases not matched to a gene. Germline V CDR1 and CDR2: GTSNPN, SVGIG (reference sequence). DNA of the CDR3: TGTGCCTGGATCGGTGGACAGGGCCCCAATCAGCCCCAGCATTTT. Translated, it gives CAWIGGQGPNQPQHF.

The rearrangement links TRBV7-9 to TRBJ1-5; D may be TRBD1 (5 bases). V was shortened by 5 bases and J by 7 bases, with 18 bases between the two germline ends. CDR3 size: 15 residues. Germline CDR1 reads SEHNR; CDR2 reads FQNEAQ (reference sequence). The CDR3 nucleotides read TGTGCCAGCAGCGTAGTGGCAGGGCGGAAGCAGCCCCAGCATTTT. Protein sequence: CASSVVAGRKQPQHF.

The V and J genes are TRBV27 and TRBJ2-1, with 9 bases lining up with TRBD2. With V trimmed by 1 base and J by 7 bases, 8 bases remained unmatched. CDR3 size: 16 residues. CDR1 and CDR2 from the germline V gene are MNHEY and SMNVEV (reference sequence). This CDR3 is CASSLWGGGAGNEQFF. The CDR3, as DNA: TGTGCCAGCAGTTTATGGGGCGGGGGGGCGGGGAATGAGCAGTTCTTC.

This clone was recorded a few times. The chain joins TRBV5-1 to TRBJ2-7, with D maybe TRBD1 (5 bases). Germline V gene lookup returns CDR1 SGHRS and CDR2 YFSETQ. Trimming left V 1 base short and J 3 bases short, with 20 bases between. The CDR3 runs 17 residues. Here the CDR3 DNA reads TGCGCCAGCAGCTTGATGTCCAGGGCCGAGTTTTACTACGAGCAGTACTTC. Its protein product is CASSLMSRAEFYYEQYF.

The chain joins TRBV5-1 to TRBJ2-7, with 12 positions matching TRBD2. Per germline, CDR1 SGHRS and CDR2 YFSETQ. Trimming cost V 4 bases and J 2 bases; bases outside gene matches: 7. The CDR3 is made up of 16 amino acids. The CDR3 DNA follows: TGCGCCAGCAGCCTCATTCTAGCGGGGGGGCCCTACGAGCAGTACTTC. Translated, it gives CASSLILAGGPYEQYF.

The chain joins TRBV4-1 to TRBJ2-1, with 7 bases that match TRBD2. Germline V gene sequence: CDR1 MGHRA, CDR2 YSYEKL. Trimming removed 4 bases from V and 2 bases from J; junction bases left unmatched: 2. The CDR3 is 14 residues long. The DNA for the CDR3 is TGCGCCAGCAGCCGCGGGGGAACCTACAATGAGCAGTTCTTC. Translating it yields CASSRGGTYNEQFF.

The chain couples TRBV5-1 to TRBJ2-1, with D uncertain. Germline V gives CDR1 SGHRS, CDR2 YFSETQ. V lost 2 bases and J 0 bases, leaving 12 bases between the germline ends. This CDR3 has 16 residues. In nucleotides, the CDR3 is TGCGCCAGCAGCTTAAATTCTGAGAGCTCCTACAATGAGCAGTTCTTC. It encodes CASSLNSESSYNEQFF.

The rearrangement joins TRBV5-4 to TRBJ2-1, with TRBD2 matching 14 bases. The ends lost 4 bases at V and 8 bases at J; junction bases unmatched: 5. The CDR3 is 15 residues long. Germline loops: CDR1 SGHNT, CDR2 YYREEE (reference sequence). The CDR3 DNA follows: TGTGCCAGCAGCCCCGGGACTAGCGGGGGCCATGAGCAGTTCTTC. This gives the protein CASSPGTSGGHEQFF.

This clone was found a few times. CDR3 region: CASSPGGNQPQHF. As DNA, the CDR3 is TGTGCCAGCAGCCCGGGGGGGAATCAGCCCCAGCATTTT. The chain recombines TRBV5-5 with TRBJ1-5; possibly TRBD1 for D (5 bases). Germline loops: CDR1 SGHKS, CDR2 YYEKEE (reference sequence). The CDR3 runs to 13 residues. V shed 4 bases and J shed 4 bases, with 9 bases lying between them.

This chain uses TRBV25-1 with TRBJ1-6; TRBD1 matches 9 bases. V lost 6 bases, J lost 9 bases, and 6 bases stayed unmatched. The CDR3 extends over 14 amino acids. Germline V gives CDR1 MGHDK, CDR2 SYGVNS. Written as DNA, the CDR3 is TGTGCCAGCAGGAGACAGGGGGAGAGTTCACCCCTCCACTTT. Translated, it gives CASRRQGESSPLHF.

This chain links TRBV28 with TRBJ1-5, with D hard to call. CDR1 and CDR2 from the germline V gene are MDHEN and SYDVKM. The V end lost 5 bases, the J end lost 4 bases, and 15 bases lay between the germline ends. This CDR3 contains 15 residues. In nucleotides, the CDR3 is TGTGCCAGCAGTCCAATCTACGGGGTTAATCAGCCCCAGCATTTT. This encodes CASSPIYGVNQPQHF.

CDR3 loop: CASSVEGGLGEQYF. CDR3 sequence (DNA): TGTGCCAGCAGCGTAGAGGGGGGGCTAGGAGAGCAGTACTTC. The chain uses TRBV9 and TRBJ2-5, with D perhaps TRBD2 (7 bases). The CDR3 loop spans 14 amino acids. Between the trimmed V and J ends, which lost 0 bases and 11 bases, there was a span of 17 bases. Per the germline V gene, CDR1 is SGDLS and CDR2 is YYNGEE.

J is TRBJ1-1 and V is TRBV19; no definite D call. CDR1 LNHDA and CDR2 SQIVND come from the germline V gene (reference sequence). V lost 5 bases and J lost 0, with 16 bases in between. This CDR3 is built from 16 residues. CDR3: CASSLPQTRVNTEAFF. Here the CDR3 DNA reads TGTGCCAGTAGTCTCCCCCAAACTAGGGTGAACACTGAAGCTTTCTTT.

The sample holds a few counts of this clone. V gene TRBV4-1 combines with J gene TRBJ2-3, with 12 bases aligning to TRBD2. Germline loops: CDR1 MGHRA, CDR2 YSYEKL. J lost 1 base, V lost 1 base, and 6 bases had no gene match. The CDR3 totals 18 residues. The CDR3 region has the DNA TGCGCCAGCAGCCAAGGGGTCCTAGCGGGGGGGGGCACAGATACGCAGTATTTT. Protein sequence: CASSQGVLAGGGTDTQYF.

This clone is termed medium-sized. The CDR3 spells CASSLFSGGLSYEQYF. The CDR3 DNA is TGCGCCAGCAGCTTGTTCAGCGGGGGCCTCTCCTACGAGCAGTACTTC. This chain connects TRBV5-1 to TRBJ2-7, with 8 bases fitting TRBD2. Germline V CDR1 and CDR2: SGHRS, YFSETQ. With 1 base clipped from V and 0 bases from J, the junction kept 6 bases outside the gene matches. The length of the CDR3 is 16 residues. Full variable domain (outside the CDR3, taken from reference TRBV5-1 and TRBJ2-7): KAGVTQTPRYLIKTRGQQVTLSCSPISGHRSVSWYQQTPGQGLQFLFEYFSETQRNKGNFPGRFSGRQFSNSRSEMNVSTLELGDSALYLCASSLFSGGLSYEQYFGPGTRLTVT.

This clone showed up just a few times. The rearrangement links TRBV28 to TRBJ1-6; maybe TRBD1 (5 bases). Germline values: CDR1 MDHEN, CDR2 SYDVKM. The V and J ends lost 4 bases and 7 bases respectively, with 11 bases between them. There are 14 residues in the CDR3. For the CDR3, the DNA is TGTGCCAGCAGTTCGGGACTGCTGAATTCACCCCTCCACTTT. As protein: CASSSGLLNSPLHF.

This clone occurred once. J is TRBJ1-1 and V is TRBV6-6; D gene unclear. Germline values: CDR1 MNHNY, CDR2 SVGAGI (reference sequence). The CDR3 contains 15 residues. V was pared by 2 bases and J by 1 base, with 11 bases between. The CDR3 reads CASSYHGLTNTEAFF. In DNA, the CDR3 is TGTGCCAGCAGTTACCACGGACTCACGAACACTGAAGCTTTCTTT.

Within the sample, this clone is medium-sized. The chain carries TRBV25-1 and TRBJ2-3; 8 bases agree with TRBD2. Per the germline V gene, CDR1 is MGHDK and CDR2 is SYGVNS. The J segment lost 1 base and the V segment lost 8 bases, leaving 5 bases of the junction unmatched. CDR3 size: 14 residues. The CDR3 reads CASFGSGGTDTQYF. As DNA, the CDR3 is TGTGCCAGCTTCGGTAGCGGGGGCACAGATACGCAGTATTTT.

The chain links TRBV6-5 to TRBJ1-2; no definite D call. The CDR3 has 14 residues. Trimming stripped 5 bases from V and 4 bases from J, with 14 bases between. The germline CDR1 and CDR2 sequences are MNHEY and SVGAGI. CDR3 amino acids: CASSQSGGGYGYTF. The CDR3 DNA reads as TGTGCCAGCAGTCAGAGTGGCGGAGGCTATGGCTACACCTTC.